These T cell receptor beta chains were read from a single sample in a study of vaccination and CD4 T cells after COVID-19. Their antigens are not known. Using its own MiXCR run on the PCR reads, TCRdb lists one record per CDR3 protein. The table shows around 12,000 distinct CDR3 sequences, with roughly two fifths occurring only once. The specimen was CD4+ T cells from blood, cultured in vitro. All receptors come from a human donor who had recovered from COVID-19. CDR3s include the opening cysteine and the closing phenylalanine or tryptophan. The D gene is left open where the match is weak. Clone size is not always given. Where it is, it says once, few, many or a class for expanded clones.

D gene	V gene	J gene	clone size	CDR3 DNA	CDR3 protein
NA	TRBV20-1	TRBJ2-2	few	TGCAGTGCTAGACTGACCGGGGCGAGAACCGGGGAGCTGTTTTTT	CSARLTGARTGELFF
NA	TRBV19	TRBJ2-2	once	TGTGCCAGTACCGATCAGGGGGTGGGGAGGACCGGGGAGCTGTTTTTT	CASTDQGVGRTGELFF
TRBD2	TRBV7-2	TRBJ2-7	NA	TGTGCCAGCAGCCTCACATTGTCGGGACTAGCGGGGGGGCCCTCCTCCGAGCAGTACTTC	CASSLTLSGLAGGPSSEQYF
NA	TRBV2	TRBJ2-1	NA	TGTGCCAGCAATCTAAAGGTGGGGGCCAATGAGCAGTTCTTC	CASNLKVGANEQFF
TRBD2	TRBV5-6	TRBJ2-2	NA	TGTGCCAGCAGCTTGTCACTAGCGATAAAGGCCGGGGAGCTGTTTTTT	CASSLSLAIKAGELFF
TRBD2	TRBV19	TRBJ2-3	NA	TGTGCCAGTAGTCTACTAGCGGGAGCGACGGGGGATACGCAGTATTTT	CASSLLAGATGDTQYF
NA	TRBV18	TRBJ2-3	NA	TGTGCCAGCTCACCATTGGATACGCAGTATTTT	CASSPLDTQYF
NA	TRBV24-1	TRBJ2-3	few	TGTGCCACCAGTGATTACAGGGAGGATGGCACAGATACGCAGTATTTT	CATSDYREDGTDTQYF
NA	TRBV5-3	TRBJ1-5	few	TGTGCCAGAAGCTTGGGATCGGCGCAGAATAGCAATCAGCCCCAGCATTTT	CARSLGSAQNSNQPQHF
TRBD2	TRBV7-7	TRBJ2-5	few	TGTGCCAGCAGCACAGGACTAGCGCCTTTCCAAGAGACCCAGTACTTC	CASSTGLAPFQETQYF
TRBD1	TRBV2	TRBJ1-1	NA	TGTGCCAGCAGTGAAAGGGGACAGGGGAACACTGAAGCTTTCTTT	CASSERGQGNTEAFF
TRBD1	TRBV4-2	TRBJ1-2	NA	TGTGCCAGCAGCCAGGCCGAGGGACAGAACTATGGCTACACCTTC	CASSQAEGQNYGYTF
NA	TRBV7-2	TRBJ1-2	few	TGTGCCAGCACCACAGACAGTACCCGCTCTGGCTACACCTTC	CASTTDSTRSGYTF
NA	TRBV6-2/TRBV6-3	TRBJ1-2	NA	TGTGCCAGCAGTTCCCTCGGCAGGGACCATGGCTACACCTTC	CASSSLGRDHGYTF
NA	TRBV3-1	TRBJ1-2	NA	TGTGCCAGCAGCCAAGATCTCCTAACAGGGCGTTGGGATGGCTACACCTTC	CASSQDLLTGRWDGYTF
NA	TRBV6-1	TRBJ1-6	few	TGTGCCAGCAGCTCCCAGGGAGGCTCCTATAATTCACCCCTCCACTTT	CASSSQGGSYNSPLHF
TRBD2	TRBV27	TRBJ2-6	few	TGTGCCAGCACCCTATTTGGGAGGGTCCTCAGCTCTGGGGCCAACGTCCTGACTTTC	CASTLFGRVLSSGANVLTF
NA	TRBV6-1	TRBJ2-7	NA	TGTGCCACCGGAACAGGGATCAACTACGAGCAGTACTTC	CATGTGINYEQYF
NA	TRBV20-1	TRBJ2-1	few	TGCAGTGCTAGAGACGGGTCAAAGTTAGGCGATGAGCAGTTCTTC	CSARDGSKLGDEQFF
NA	TRBV10-1	TRBJ1-4	NA	TGCGCCAGCAGTGAGTCGAGAAGTAGGGAAAAACTGTTTTTT	CASSESRSREKLFF
NA	TRBV28	TRBJ1-5	NA	TGTGCCACCTACGTTCCGGGGGGTTATCAGCCCCAGCATTTT	CATYVPGGYQPQHF
TRBD2	TRBV7-2	TRBJ2-3	few	TGTGCCAGCAGCTTAGGGGTGGGGCGGGGGGCCACAGATACGCAGTATTTT	CASSLGVGRGATDTQYF
NA	TRBV11-2	TRBJ1-1	NA	TGTGCCAGCAGCTTAGGAGGGCAGGGGAGCACTGAAGCTTTCTTT	CASSLGGQGSTEAFF
NA	TRBV5-1	TRBJ1-2	NA	TGCGCCAGTACGGACAGAGCTAACTATGGCTACACCTTC	CASTDRANYGYTF
TRBD2	TRBV20-1	TRBJ2-3	large	TGCAGTGCTAGGCAGACTAGCGGGGGACGCACAGATACGCAGTATTTT	CSARQTSGGRTDTQYF
NA	TRBV6-1	TRBJ1-3	NA	TGTGCCAGCAGTGAAAATTTGGGCTCAAGTGGAAACACCATATATTTT	CASSENLGSSGNTIYF
NA	TRBV20-1	TRBJ1-1	NA	TGCAGTGCTAGTAGGTTTGCAGACAACACTGAAGCTTTCTTT	CSASRFADNTEAFF
TRBD1	TRBV20-1	TRBJ1-2	NA	TGCAGTGCTGGATTGACAGGGGGCAACTATGGCTACACCTTC	CSAGLTGGNYGYTF
TRBD1	TRBV5-8	TRBJ1-5	few	TGTGCCAGCAGCAGGGGACAGGGCATCAATCAGCCCCAGCATTTT	CASSRGQGINQPQHF
NA	TRBV5-4	TRBJ2-3	NA	TGTGCCAGCAGCTCGGCCTCTGAGGGGACAGATACGCAGTATTTT	CASSSASEGTDTQYF
NA	TRBV21-1	TRBJ1-2	few	TGTGCCAGCAGCAATAAAAACAGGGTGCCCCGCGGCTACACCTTC	CASSNKNRVPRGYTF
NA	TRBV30	TRBJ2-3	NA	TGTGCCTGGAGCGACAGTCCAGATACGCAGTATTTT	CAWSDSPDTQYF
NA	TRBV7-2	TRBJ1-2	few	TGTGCCAGCAGCTTAGTTACCACTAACTATGGCTACACCTTC	CASSLVTTNYGYTF
NA	TRBV6-5	TRBJ2-1	NA	TGTGCCAGCAGTTACTCGAACGCGGCTGAGCAGTTCTTC	CASSYSNAAEQFF
NA	TRBV20-1	TRBJ1-3	medium-sized	TGCAGTGCTAGAGATGCCAGCTCTGGAAACACCATATATTTT	CSARDASSGNTIYF
TRBD2	TRBV12-3/TRBV12-4	TRBJ2-1	NA	TGTGCCAGCAGTTTAAGCGGGAGGGTGTACAATGAGCAGTTCTTC	CASSLSGRVYNEQFF
NA	TRBV5-1	TRBJ2-6	NA	TGCGCCAGCAGCTTGTCGACCTCCGGGGCCAACGTCCTGACTTTC	CASSLSTSGANVLTF
NA	TRBV6-5	TRBJ2-6	NA	TGTGCCAGCAGTTACTCGAAGGAACACAACTCTGGGGCCAACGTCCTGACTTTC	CASSYSKEHNSGANVLTF
NA	TRBV2	TRBJ1-5	few	TGTGCCAGCAGTGACGGGACCGGGAGCGGTCAGCCCCAGCATTTT	CASSDGTGSGQPQHF
NA	TRBV20-1	TRBJ2-7	few	TGCAGTGCTAGGGAGAAGGGCCTGGAGCAGTACTTC	CSAREKGLEQYF
NA	TRBV19	TRBJ1-5	NA	TGTGCCAGTAGTTACGCAGGGACGGGCAATCAGCCCCAGCATTTT	CASSYAGTGNQPQHF
NA	TRBV2	TRBJ1-2	NA	TGTGCCAGCAGTAGGGACGGTAACTATGGCTACACCTTC	CASSRDGNYGYTF
NA	TRBV5-1	TRBJ2-2	NA	TGCGCCAGCAGCTTGCGTACGGCGAACACCGGGGAGCTGTTTTTT	CASSLRTANTGELFF
TRBD1	TRBV7-2	TRBJ1-3	NA	TGTGCCAGCAGCTTACAGGGGGGTGGAAACACCATATATTTT	CASSLQGGGNTIYF
NA	TRBV12-3/TRBV12-4	TRBJ2-5	few	TGTGCCAGCAGTTTTCAGGGCCGGGAGACCCAGTACTTC	CASSFQGRETQYF
NA	TRBV25-1	TRBJ1-2	NA	TGTGCCAGCAGTGCCGACGGACCGAATGGCTACACCTTC	CASSADGPNGYTF
NA	TRBV29-1	TRBJ2-1	NA	TGCAGCACCCGGGGGGCCGCCTACAATGAGCAGTTCTTC	CSTRGAAYNEQFF
TRBD1	TRBV7-9	TRBJ1-6	NA	TGTGCCAGCAGCTTAACAGGGGGGCGGAATTCACCCCTCCACTTT	CASSLTGGRNSPLHF
NA	TRBV20-1	TRBJ1-2	few	TGCAGTGCTAGAGAGGAACAGGGCCATGTTGTCTATGGCTACACCTTC	CSAREEQGHVVYGYTF
TRBD1	TRBV19	TRBJ1-5	NA	TGTGCCAGTAGTGGGCCGGGACAGTTTACGAATCAGCCCCAGCATTTT	CASSGPGQFTNQPQHF
NA	TRBV2	TRBJ1-2	NA	TGTGCCAGCAGCCGATCTAAGAACAAGGCCTCCTTC	CASSRSKNKASF
NA	TRBV12-3/TRBV12-4	TRBJ1-5	NA	TGTGCCAGCAACTCCGGGGGGGGCAAGAGCAATCAGCCCCAGCATTTT	CASNSGGGKSNQPQHF
NA	TRBV2	TRBJ1-6	NA	TGTGCCAGCGTGACCTCCTCCTCTAATTCACCCCTCCACTTT	CASVTSSSNSPLHF
TRBD1	TRBV20-1	TRBJ2-3	few	TGCAGTGCTAGAGACTACAGACAGGGGGGCCCAGATACGCAGTATTTT	CSARDYRQGGPDTQYF
NA	TRBV4-1	TRBJ2-7	NA	TGCGCCAGCAGCCAGGCAGACCGCTTCGAGCAGTACTTC	CASSQADRFEQYF
NA	TRBV27	TRBJ1-2	few	TGTGCCAGCAGTTTAACAGCTAACTATGGCTACACCTTC	CASSLTANYGYTF
NA	TRBV7-2	TRBJ2-5	NA	TGTGCCAGCAGGTTCGGCGGGATTAGCCAAGAGACCCAGTACTTC	CASRFGGISQETQYF
NA	TRBV24-1	TRBJ2-7	NA	TGTGCCAGACGCGGCGAGCAGTACTTC	CARRGEQYF
NA	TRBV30	TRBJ2-7	NA	TGTGCCTGGAGTGTTGGGGGGGCCAGCTACGAGCAGTACTTC	CAWSVGGASYEQYF
NA	TRBV5-6	TRBJ1-6	NA	TGTGCCAGCAGCGCAGGTGTGTGGGGGTGGGAGGACAATTCACCCCTCCACTTT	CASSAGVWGWEDNSPLHF